This T cell receptor (beta chain) was captured in a study of vaccination and CD4 T cells after COVID-19. About the study: Investigators drew the post-COVID samples a median around 96 days after diagnosis, with a range of 35 to 161. Stimuli were overlapping spike peptide pools of SARS-CoV-2 and three common cold coronaviruses (HCoV-NL63, HCoV-OC43, HCoV-229E). Study outcomes and limitations: Convalescent patients had 304 of 307 vaccine-specific clones showing spike mono-reactivity.

Treatment: 10-day PBMC culture with coronavirus spike peptide pools or control peptides (ViraFEST assay). After expanding antigen-specific T cells with peptide pools, ViraFEST sequenced their TCRs. Comment on this clonotype: The antigen remains undetermined.

Trimming stripped 6 bases from V and 7 bases from J, with 16 bases between. This CDR3 is 15 amino acids long. Germline V gene lookup returns CDR1 ENHRY and CDR2 SYGVKD. Cultured CD4+ T cell DNA underwent sequencing with the Oncomine TCR Beta short-read assay. TCRdb reanalysed the PCR reads using MiXCR and keeps one entry per CDR3 protein. The table lists 8,400 or so distinct CDR3 sequences, 60% to 80% of them singletons. The sequenced sample consisted of CD4+ T cells from blood, cultured in vitro. The chain uses TRBV10-3 and TRBJ1-6; D is unclear. The sequence came from a human donor who had recovered from COVID-19. The CDR3 DNA sequence: TGTGCCATCAGCGCAATGAATGCCGCAAATTCACCCCTCCACTTT. Its protein product is CAISAMNAANSPLHF.